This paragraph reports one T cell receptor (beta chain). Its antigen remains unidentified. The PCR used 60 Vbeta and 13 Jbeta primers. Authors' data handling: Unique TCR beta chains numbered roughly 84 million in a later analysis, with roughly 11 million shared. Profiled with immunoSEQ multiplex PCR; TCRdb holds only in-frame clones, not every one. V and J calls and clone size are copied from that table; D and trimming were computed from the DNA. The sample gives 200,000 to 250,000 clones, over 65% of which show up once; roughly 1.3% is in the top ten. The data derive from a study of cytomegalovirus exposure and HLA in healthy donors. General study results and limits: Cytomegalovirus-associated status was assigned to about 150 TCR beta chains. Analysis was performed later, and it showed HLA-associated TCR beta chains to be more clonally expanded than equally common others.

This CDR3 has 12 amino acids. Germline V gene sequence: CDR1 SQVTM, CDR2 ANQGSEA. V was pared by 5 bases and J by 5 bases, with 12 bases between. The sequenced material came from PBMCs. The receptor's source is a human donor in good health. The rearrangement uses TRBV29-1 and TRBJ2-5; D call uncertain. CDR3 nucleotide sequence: TGCAGCGTTCACACCTTGATCGAGACCCAGTACTTC. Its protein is CSVHTLIETQYF.